Included here is one TCR beta chain sequence, with context. This specimen belongs to a study of blood T cell repertoires in COVID-19. In the study overall: Specimens from acute and convalescent COVID-19 originated in the United States, Italy and Spain. The analysed material was cDNA or gDNA that came from T cells, B-cell-depleted T cells, or PBMCs.

Cohorts were determined from participant-reported clinical history. Germline loops: CDR1 SEHNR, CDR2 FQNEAQ (reference sequence). The J segment lost 5 bases and the V segment lost 4 bases, leaving 5 bases of the junction unmatched. This CDR3 comprises 15 residues. Authors' analysis steps: Nucleated cell number was recorded as an estimate derived from reference gene primer amplification. Sequencing was performed with immunoSEQ multiplex PCR; in TCRdb, only in-frame clones are kept and a portion is missing. The DNA was the basis for D and trimming; V, J and clone size are from that table. The sample contains about 440,000 clones, 90% of which appear only once.

This TCR was recovered from a man aged 18 to 29 who had recovered from COVID-19. The sequenced sample was PBMCs or T cells enriched from blood (not recorded which). The chain recombines TRBV7-9 with TRBJ2-5; TRBD1 agrees at 12 bases. In nucleotides, the CDR3 is TGTGCCAGCAGCTCGGGACAGGGGGCACGGGAGACCCAGTACTTC. This gives the protein CASSSGQGARETQYF.